This T cell receptor beta chain comes out of a study of CD8 T cells in Susac syndrome. The J segment lost 4 bases and the V segment lost 1 base, leaving 12 bases of the junction unmatched. CDR3 size: 17 residues. Germline-derived CDR1 and CDR2 are DFQATT and SNEGSKA (reference sequence). Negative isolation was used for CD8+ and CD4+ T cells and FACS enrichment for TEMRA cells. Random-hexamer reverse transcription was applied to about 0.45 to 1 ug RNA. MiXCR was run by TCRdb on the immunoSEQ multiplex PCR reads, yielding one entry per CDR3 protein. The table shows 200,000 to 250,000 distinct CDR3 sequences, with over 90% occurring only once.

This chain connects TRBV20-1 to TRBJ2-1, with TRBD2 matching over 8 bases. Sequencing input: CD4+ T cells from PBMCs. This TCR came from a human donor with multiple sclerosis. DNA of the CDR3: TGCAGTGCTAGAGCCCACGGTGGTAGCGGGGTATACAATGAGCAGTTCTTC. Protein sequence: CSARAHGGSGVYNEQFF.